The rows below give T cell receptor beta chains drawn from one sample of a study of regulatory and conventional T cells in RAG deficiency. Clones were sequenced by immunoSEQ multiplex PCR, and TCRdb holds only the in-frame ones, with some missing. The sample carries fewer than 6,500 clones, roughly 90% recorded once. The sample taken for sequencing was CD8+ T cells sorted from blood. Receptor source: a human donor with RAG deficiency presenting as severe combined immunodeficiency. CDR3s include the opening cysteine and the closing phenylalanine or tryptophan. D genes are given only for firm matches. Size is stated for part of the rows, as once, few or many counts, or as a class when the clone is expanded.

v_call: TRBV28
d_call: .
j_call: TRBJ2-3
clone_size: .
cdr3_nt: TGTGCCAGCAGTTTAAGTTTGGCCGATACTCGAGACACAGATACGCAGTATTTT
cdr3_aa: CASSLSLADTRDTDTQYF

v_call: TRBV4-1
d_call: .
j_call: TRBJ2-2
clone_size: .
cdr3_nt: TGCGCCAGCAGCCAAGACGAAGGAGGCACCGGGGAGCTGTTTTTT
cdr3_aa: CASSQDEGGTGELFF

v_call: TRBV7-2
d_call: .
j_call: TRBJ2-1
clone_size: .
cdr3_nt: TGTGCCAGCAGACAGCCCACAGCGGCCTACAATGAGCAGTTCTTC
cdr3_aa: CASRQPTAAYNEQFF

v_call: TRBV7-9
d_call: TRBD1
j_call: TRBJ2-5
clone_size: .
cdr3_nt: TGTGCCAGCAGCCCAGGGGGAACGGAGACCCAGTACTTC
cdr3_aa: CASSPGGTETQYF

v_call: TRBV19
d_call: TRBD2
j_call: TRBJ2-7
clone_size: .
cdr3_nt: TGTGCCAGTAGTACCCTAGCGGCCTACGAGCAGTACTTC
cdr3_aa: CASSTLAAYEQYF

v_call: TRBV5-6
d_call: .
j_call: TRBJ2-7
clone_size: .
cdr3_nt: TGTGCCAGCAGCTTGGGAGCCGCCTACGAGCAGTACTTC
cdr3_aa: CASSLGAAYEQYF

v_call: TRBV18
d_call: .
j_call: TRBJ2-7
clone_size: .
cdr3_nt: TGTGCCAGCTCACCACCGGCAGGCTCCTACGAGCAGTACTTC
cdr3_aa: CASSPPAGSYEQYF

v_call: TRBV15
d_call: TRBD1
j_call: TRBJ1-2
clone_size: once
cdr3_nt: TGTGCCACCAGCAGAGATAGGAGTACAGGGGGCCGCTATGGCTACACCTTC
cdr3_aa: CATSRDRSTGGRYGYTF

v_call: TRBV27
d_call: TRBD1
j_call: TRBJ2-5
clone_size: .
cdr3_nt: TGTGCCAGCAGTTTGGACAGGGGGCAAGAGACCCAGTACTTC
cdr3_aa: CASSLDRGQETQYF

v_call: TRBV6-6
d_call: .
j_call: TRBJ2-7
clone_size: .
cdr3_nt: TGTGCCAGCAGCGCCCCCGAGGGGCGGGGACCCTACGAGCAGTACTTC
cdr3_aa: CASSAPEGRGPYEQYF

v_call: TRBV7-9
d_call: TRBD2
j_call: TRBJ2-7
clone_size: .
cdr3_nt: TGTGCCAGCAGCGATTCCGGGACTAGCGGGGACGAGCAGTACTTC
cdr3_aa: CASSDSGTSGDEQYF

v_call: TRBV27
d_call: .
j_call: TRBJ2-5
clone_size: .
cdr3_nt: TGTGCCAGCAGTTGGACTCAGGCGGGGGAGACCCAGTACTTC
cdr3_aa: CASSWTQAGETQYF

v_call: TRBV7-9
d_call: .
j_call: TRBJ2-6
clone_size: .
cdr3_nt: TGTGCCAGCAGCGACAACTCTGGGGCCAACGTCCTGACTTTC
cdr3_aa: CASSDNSGANVLTF

v_call: TRBV9
d_call: TRBD2
j_call: TRBJ2-1
clone_size: .
cdr3_nt: TGTGCCAGCAGCCAATGGACTAGCGGGAGTAATGAGCAGTTCTTC
cdr3_aa: CASSQWTSGSNEQFF

v_call: TRBV10-3
d_call: .
j_call: TRBJ2-5
clone_size: few
cdr3_nt: TGTGCCATCAGATTAAACGCGGGGGAGACCCAGTACTTC
cdr3_aa: CAIRLNAGETQYF

v_call: TRBV15
d_call: .
j_call: TRBJ2-2
clone_size: .
cdr3_nt: TGTGCCACCAGCAGAGATAGGGGTGCCGGGGAGCTGTTTTTT
cdr3_aa: CATSRDRGAGELFF

v_call: TRBV20-1
d_call: .
j_call: TRBJ2-3
clone_size: .
cdr3_nt: TGCAGTGCTAGAGGGACAGATACGCAGTATTTT
cdr3_aa: CSARGTDTQYF

v_call: TRBV7-2
d_call: .
j_call: TRBJ2-7
clone_size: .
cdr3_nt: TGTGCCAGCAGCCTATATTACGAGCAGTACTTC
cdr3_aa: CASSLYYEQYF

v_call: TRBV4-3
d_call: .
j_call: TRBJ2-3
clone_size: .
cdr3_nt: TGCGCCAGCAGCCCCTCGGGACTCATCACAGATACGCAGTATTTT
cdr3_aa: CASSPSGLITDTQYF

v_call: TRBV6-5
d_call: .
j_call: TRBJ2-6
clone_size: .
cdr3_nt: TGTGCCAGCAGTTACTCAGGGGTGGGGGCCAACGTCCTGACTTTC
cdr3_aa: CASSYSGVGANVLTF

v_call: TRBV5-1
d_call: .
j_call: TRBJ2-3
clone_size: .
cdr3_nt: TGCGCCAGCAGCTTGGGCAGGGCGGCAGATACGCAGTATTTT
cdr3_aa: CASSLGRAADTQYF

v_call: TRBV28
d_call: TRBD1
j_call: TRBJ2-7
clone_size: .
cdr3_nt: TGTGCCAGCAGTTTATCCTGGGACAGCTCCTACGAGCAGTACTTC
cdr3_aa: CASSLSWDSSYEQYF

v_call: TRBV28
d_call: .
j_call: TRBJ2-7
clone_size: .
cdr3_nt: TGTGCCAGCAGTTTGGTGTCCTCCTACGAGCAGTACTTC
cdr3_aa: CASSLVSSYEQYF

v_call: TRBV27
d_call: .
j_call: TRBJ2-7
clone_size: .
cdr3_nt: TGTGCCAGCAGTTTAAGAGGACTGGGCACCTACGAGCAGTACTTC
cdr3_aa: CASSLRGLGTYEQYF

v_call: TRBV13
d_call: TRBD2
j_call: TRBJ2-1
clone_size: .
cdr3_nt: TGTGCCAGCAGCCCCCCCTCTAGCGGGAGTTCCGGTCATGAGCAGTTCTTC
cdr3_aa: CASSPPSSGSSGHEQFF

v_call: TRBV7-9
d_call: .
j_call: TRBJ2-7
clone_size: .
cdr3_nt: TGTGCCAGCACCCCGATACAGGACCCCTACGAGCAGTACTTC
cdr3_aa: CASTPIQDPYEQYF

v_call: TRBV10-3
d_call: TRBD2
j_call: TRBJ2-5
clone_size: .
cdr3_nt: TGTGCCATCAGGGGGGAGGGAGCTCTCCAAGAGACCCAGTACTTC
cdr3_aa: CAIRGEGALQETQYF

v_call: TRBV7-6
d_call: .
j_call: TRBJ2-7
clone_size: .
cdr3_nt: TGTGCCAGCAGCTTAGCGGGGGCAATGGCCTACGAGCAGTACTTC
cdr3_aa: CASSLAGAMAYEQYF

v_call: TRBV28
d_call: .
j_call: TRBJ2-5
clone_size: .
cdr3_nt: TGTGCCAGCAGTCGCAGGGGAGAAGAGACCCAGTACTTC
cdr3_aa: CASSRRGEETQYF

v_call: TRBV27
d_call: .
j_call: TRBJ2-7
clone_size: .
cdr3_nt: TGTGCCAGCGGGGACCCCTACGAGCAGTACTTC
cdr3_aa: CASGDPYEQYF

v_call: TRBV12-5
d_call: TRBD1
j_call: TRBJ2-5
clone_size: .
cdr3_nt: TGTGCTAGTGGCCGGAACAGGGGACCTCGAGAGACCCAGTACTTC
cdr3_aa: CASGRNRGPRETQYF

v_call: TRBV9
d_call: .
j_call: TRBJ2-5
clone_size: few
cdr3_nt: TGTGCCAGCAGCGCTCCAGGAGAGACCCAGTACTTC
cdr3_aa: CASSAPGETQYF

v_call: TRBV27
d_call: .
j_call: TRBJ1-4
clone_size: .
cdr3_nt: TGTGTCACGGTGTCAGGTGATGAAAAACTGTTTTTT
cdr3_aa: CVTVSGDEKLFF

v_call: TRBV10-3
d_call: .
j_call: TRBJ2-3
clone_size: .
cdr3_nt: TGTGCCATCAGTGAGTCGAGGGGAGCTACAGATACGCAGTATTTT
cdr3_aa: CAISESRGATDTQYF

v_call: TRBV7-2
d_call: .
j_call: TRBJ2-2
clone_size: .
cdr3_nt: TGTGCCAGCAGCTTCTTGCCGGGACATCCGAACACCGGGGAGCTGTTTTTT
cdr3_aa: CASSFLPGHPNTGELFF

v_call: TRBV7-6
d_call: TRBD1
j_call: TRBJ2-6
clone_size: .
cdr3_nt: TGTGCCAGCAGCTGGGACAGGAACTCTGGGGCCAACGTCCTGACTTTC
cdr3_aa: CASSWDRNSGANVLTF

v_call: TRBV27
d_call: TRBD1
j_call: TRBJ2-1
clone_size: .
cdr3_nt: TGTGCCAGCAGTTTCGGGACAGGGTCTTTCAATGAGCAGTTCTTC
cdr3_aa: CASSFGTGSFNEQFF

v_call: TRBV27
d_call: .
j_call: TRBJ2-5
clone_size: few
cdr3_nt: TGTGCCAGCAGTTTATCGGGGGCGACCCAGTACTTC
cdr3_aa: CASSLSGATQYF

v_call: TRBV9
d_call: .
j_call: TRBJ2-5
clone_size: .
cdr3_nt: TGTGCCAGCAGCGTAGGGACGGCCAACCAAGAGACCCAGTACTTC
cdr3_aa: CASSVGTANQETQYF

v_call: TRBV28
d_call: TRBD1
j_call: TRBJ2-1
clone_size: .
cdr3_nt: TGTGCCAGCATCGACAGGGGAAACTACAATGAGCAGTTCTTC
cdr3_aa: CASIDRGNYNEQFF

v_call: TRBV29-1
d_call: .
j_call: TRBJ2-7
clone_size: once
cdr3_nt: TGCAGCGTTGAGGACAGCTCCTACGAGCAGTACTTC
cdr3_aa: CSVEDSSYEQYF

v_call: TRBV9
d_call: .
j_call: TRBJ2-1
clone_size: .
cdr3_nt: TGTGCCAGCAGCCCCTTGGGACAAGATTACAATGAGCAGTTCTTC
cdr3_aa: CASSPLGQDYNEQFF

v_call: TRBV30
d_call: .
j_call: TRBJ2-5
clone_size: .
cdr3_nt: TGTGCCTGGATAGACAGACCCTCACCTCTTGGAGAGACCCAGTACCAAGAGACCCAGTACTTC
cdr3_aa: CAWIDRPSPLGETQYQETQYF